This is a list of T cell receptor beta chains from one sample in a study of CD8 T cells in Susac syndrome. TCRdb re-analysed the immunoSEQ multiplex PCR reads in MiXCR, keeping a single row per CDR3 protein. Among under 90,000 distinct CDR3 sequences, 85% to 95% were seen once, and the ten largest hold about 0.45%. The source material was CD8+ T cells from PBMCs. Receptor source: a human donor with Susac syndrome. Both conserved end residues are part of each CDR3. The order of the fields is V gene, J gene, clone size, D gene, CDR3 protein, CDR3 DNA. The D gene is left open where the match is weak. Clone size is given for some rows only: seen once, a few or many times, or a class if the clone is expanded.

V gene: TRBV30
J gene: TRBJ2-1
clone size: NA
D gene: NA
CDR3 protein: CAWSGEGTPYNEQFF
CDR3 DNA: TGTGCCTGGAGCGGGGAGGGGACACCATACAATGAGCAGTTCTTC

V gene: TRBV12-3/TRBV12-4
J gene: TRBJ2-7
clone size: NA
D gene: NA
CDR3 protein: CASSSPLSSYEQYF
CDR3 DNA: TGTGCCAGCAGTTCCCCCTTGAGCTCCTACGAGCAGTACTTC

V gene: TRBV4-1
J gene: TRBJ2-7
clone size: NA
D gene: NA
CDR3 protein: CASSQLTGTYEQYF
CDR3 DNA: TGCGCCAGCAGCCAACTTACAGGGACCTACGAGCAGTACTTC

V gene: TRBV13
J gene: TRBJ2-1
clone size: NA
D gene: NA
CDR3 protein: CASSLRGPSYNEQFF
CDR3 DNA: TGTGCCAGCAGCTTACGAGGACCCTCCTACAATGAGCAGTTCTTC

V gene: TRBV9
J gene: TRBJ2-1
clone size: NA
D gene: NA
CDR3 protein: CASSLGKEQFF
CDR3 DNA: TGTGCCAGCAGCCTCGGTAAAGAGCAGTTCTTC

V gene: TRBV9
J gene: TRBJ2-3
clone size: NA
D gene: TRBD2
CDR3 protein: CASSVGLAGPGDTQYF
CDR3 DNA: TGTGCCAGCAGCGTGGGTCTAGCGGGACCCGGGGATACGCAGTATTTT

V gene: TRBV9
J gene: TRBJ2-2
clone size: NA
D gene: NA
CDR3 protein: CASSTSEGTGELFF
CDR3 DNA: TGTGCCAGCAGCACATCCGAAGGAACCGGGGAGCTGTTTTTT

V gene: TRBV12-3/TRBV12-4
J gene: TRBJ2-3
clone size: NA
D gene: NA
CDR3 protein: CASSLGSGDTQYF
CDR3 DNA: TGTGCCAGCAGTTTAGGGTCGGGAGATACGCAGTATTTT

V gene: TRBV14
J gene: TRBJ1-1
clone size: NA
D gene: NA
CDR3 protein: CASRSLGDPEAFF
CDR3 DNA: TGTGCCAGCCGATCTCTAGGCGATCCTGAAGCTTTCTTT

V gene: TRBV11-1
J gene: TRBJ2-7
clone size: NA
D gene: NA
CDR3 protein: CASSLARDPPLEQYF
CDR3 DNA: TGTGCCAGCAGCTTGGCTCGGGACCCCCCTCTCGAGCAGTACTTC

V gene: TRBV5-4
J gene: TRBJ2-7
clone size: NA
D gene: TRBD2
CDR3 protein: CASSPPGLAGTYEQYF
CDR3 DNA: TGTGCCAGCAGCCCTCCGGGACTAGCGGGAACCTACGAGCAGTACTTC

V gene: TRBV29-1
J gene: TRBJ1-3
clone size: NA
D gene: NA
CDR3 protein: CSVVAADLGNTIYF
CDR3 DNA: TGCAGCGTTGTAGCGGCAGATCTTGGAAACACCATATATTTT

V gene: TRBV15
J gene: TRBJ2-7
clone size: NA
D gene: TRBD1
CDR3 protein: CATSRAGTGDGEQYF
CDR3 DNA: TGTGCCACCAGTAGGGCCGGGACAGGGGACGGCGAGCAGTACTTC

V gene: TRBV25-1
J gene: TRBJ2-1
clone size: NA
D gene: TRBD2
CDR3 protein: CASSDYTSGAYNEQFF
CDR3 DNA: TGTGCCAGCAGTGACTATACTAGCGGGGCCTACAATGAGCAGTTCTTC

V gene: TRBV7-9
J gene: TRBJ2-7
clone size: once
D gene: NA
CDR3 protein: CASSPAGPPYEQYF
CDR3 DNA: TGTGCCAGCAGCCCCGCGGGGCCCCCCTACGAGCAGTACTTC

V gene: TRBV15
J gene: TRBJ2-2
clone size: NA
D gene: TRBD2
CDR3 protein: CATSRREGRYGELFF
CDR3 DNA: TGTGCCACCAGCAGGCGGGAGGGCCGGTACGGGGAGCTGTTTTTT

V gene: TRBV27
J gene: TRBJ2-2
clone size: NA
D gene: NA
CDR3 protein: CASSFGDTGELFF
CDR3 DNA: TGTGCCAGCAGTTTCGGGGACACCGGGGAGCTGTTTTTT

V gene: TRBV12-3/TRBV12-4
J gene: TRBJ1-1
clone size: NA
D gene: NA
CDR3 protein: CASSPGLGMNTEAFF
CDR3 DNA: TGTGCCAGCAGTCCCGGACTAGGAATGAACACTGAAGCTTTCTTT

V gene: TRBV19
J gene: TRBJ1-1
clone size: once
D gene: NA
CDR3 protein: CASTPDFRLNTEAFF
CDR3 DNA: TGTGCCAGTACTCCTGACTTCAGGTTGAACACTGAAGCTTTCTTT

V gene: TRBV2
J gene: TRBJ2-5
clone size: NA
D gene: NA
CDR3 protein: CASRAGPQETQYF
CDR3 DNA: TGTGCCAGCAGGGCCGGGCCGCAAGAGACCCAGTACTTC

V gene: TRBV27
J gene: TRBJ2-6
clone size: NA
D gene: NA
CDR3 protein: CASSLYAAGANVLTF
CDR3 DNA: TGTGCCAGCAGTTTGTATGCGGCTGGGGCCAACGTCCTGACTTTC

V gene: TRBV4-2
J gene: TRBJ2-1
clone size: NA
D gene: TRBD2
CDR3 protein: CASSQGASGYNEQFF
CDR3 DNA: TGTGCCAGCAGCCAAGGGGCTAGCGGGTACAATGAGCAGTTCTTC

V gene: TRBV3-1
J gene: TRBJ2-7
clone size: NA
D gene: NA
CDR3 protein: CASSQKGGRSYEQYF
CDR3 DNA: TGTGCCAGCAGCCAAAAGGGAGGTCGCTCCTACGAGCAGTACTTC

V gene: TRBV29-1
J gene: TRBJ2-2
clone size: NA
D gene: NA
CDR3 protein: CSVGLGWSGTGELFF
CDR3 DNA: TGCAGCGTTGGTTTAGGGTGGTCCGGCACCGGGGAGCTGTTTTTT

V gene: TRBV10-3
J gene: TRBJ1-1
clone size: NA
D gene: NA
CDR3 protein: CAISDFLATEAFF
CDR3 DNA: TGTGCCATCAGTGATTTCTTGGCAACTGAAGCTTTCTTT

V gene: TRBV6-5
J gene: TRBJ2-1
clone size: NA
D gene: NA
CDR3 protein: CASSPGRPNEQFF
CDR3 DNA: TGTGCCAGCAGCCCGGGCCGGCCCAATGAGCAGTTCTTC

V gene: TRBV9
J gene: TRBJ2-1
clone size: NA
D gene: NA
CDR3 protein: CASSAYKPNEQFF
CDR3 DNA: TGTGCCAGCAGCGCATACAAACCAAATGAGCAGTTCTTC

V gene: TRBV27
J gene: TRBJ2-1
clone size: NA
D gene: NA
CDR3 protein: CASSLSSRNEQFF
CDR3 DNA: TGTGCCAGCAGTCTCTCTAGTCGGAATGAGCAGTTCTTC

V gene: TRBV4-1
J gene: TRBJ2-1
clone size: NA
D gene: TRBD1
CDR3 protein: CASSHDPQGANEQFF
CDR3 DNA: TGCGCCAGCAGCCACGACCCCCAGGGGGCTAATGAGCAGTTCTTC

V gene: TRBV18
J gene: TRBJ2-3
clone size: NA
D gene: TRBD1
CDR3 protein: CASSPPDRGDNLPDTQYF
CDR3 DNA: TGTGCCAGCTCACCACCCGACAGGGGCGATAATCTCCCAGATACGCAGTATTTT

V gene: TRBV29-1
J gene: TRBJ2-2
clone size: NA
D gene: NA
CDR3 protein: CSVEDQLGNTGELFF
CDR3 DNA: TGCAGCGTTGAAGATCAACTAGGGAACACCGGGGAGCTGTTTTTT

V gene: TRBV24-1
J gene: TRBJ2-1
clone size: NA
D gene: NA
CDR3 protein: CATSEPGTANEQFF
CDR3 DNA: TGTGCCACCAGTGAACCCGGGACTGCGAATGAGCAGTTCTTC

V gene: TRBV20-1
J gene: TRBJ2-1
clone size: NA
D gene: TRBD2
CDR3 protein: CSARGGTSGPAEQFF
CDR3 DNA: TGCAGTGCTAGAGGGGGGACTAGCGGTCCCGCGGAGCAGTTCTTC

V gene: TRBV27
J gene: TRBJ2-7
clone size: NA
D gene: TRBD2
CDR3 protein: CASSLVLAESYEQYF
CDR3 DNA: TGTGCCAGCAGTTTAGTACTAGCGGAGTCCTACGAGCAGTACTTC

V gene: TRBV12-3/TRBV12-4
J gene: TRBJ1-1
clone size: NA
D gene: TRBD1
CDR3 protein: CASRLYRGTLEAFF
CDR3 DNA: TGTGCCAGCAGACTTTACAGGGGGACCCTTGAAGCTTTCTTT

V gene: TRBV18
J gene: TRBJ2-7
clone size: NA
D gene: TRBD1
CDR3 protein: CASSPPGQGAYEQYF
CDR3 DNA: TGTGCCAGCTCACCGCCGGGACAGGGGGCCTACGAGCAGTACTTC

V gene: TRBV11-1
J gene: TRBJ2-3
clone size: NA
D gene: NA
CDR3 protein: CASSLVGGPDTQYF
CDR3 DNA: TGTGCCAGCAGCTTAGTTGGGGGCCCGGATACGCAGTATTTT